This T cell receptor (beta chain) was retrieved from a study of CXCR3-negative and CXCR3-positive naive CD8 T cells. Overall study context: There were 130 million or so TRB reads altogether, and each library had about 1.5 +/- 0.3 million of them.

Germline V CDR1 and CDR2: SGHVS, FNYEAQ. The CDR3 covers 16 residues. With respect to this clonotype: Its antigen is not identified.

5' RACE with UMI labels generated the TRB cDNA libraries. TCRdb reprocessed the 5' RACE reads, keeping one entry per CDR3 protein, no DNA. Found here are 120,000 or so distinct CDR3 sequences; the top ten clones hold 0.5% to 0.6%. Each CD8+ T cell subset was flow-sorted in triplicate. Every sort contained 300,000 cells. Study results and caveats: Hydrophobicity was higher for TRB CDR3s found in CXCR3-positive naive cells than in CXCR3-negative naive cells. Naive CXCR3-negative and CXCR3-positive cells had similar TRBV-TRBJ usage; memory differed. In both naive subsets diversity was comparably high, whereas memory CD8+ cells showed much lower diversity.

What was sequenced was naive CXCR3+ CD8+ T cells from blood. Subset noted: CD45RO-CCR7+CD27+CD95- naive CD8+ T cells expressing CXCR3 (TNR3+). This rearrangement joins TRBV7-6 to TRBJ2-2; TCRdb selects TRBD2, and the lack of DNA leaves this call unchecked. The clonotype originates from a human donor in good health. Some clones in this sample may be carry-over from other donors' samples. CDR3 region: CASSAGLAGGTGELFF.